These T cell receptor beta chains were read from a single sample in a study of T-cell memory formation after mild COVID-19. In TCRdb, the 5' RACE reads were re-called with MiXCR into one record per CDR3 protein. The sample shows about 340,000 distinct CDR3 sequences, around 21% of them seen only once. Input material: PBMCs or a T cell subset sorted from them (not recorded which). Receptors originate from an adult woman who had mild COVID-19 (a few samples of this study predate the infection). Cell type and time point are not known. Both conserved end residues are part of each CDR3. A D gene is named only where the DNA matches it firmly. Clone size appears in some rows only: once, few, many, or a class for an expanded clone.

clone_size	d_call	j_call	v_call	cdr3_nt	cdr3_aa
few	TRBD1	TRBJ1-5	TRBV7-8	TGTGCCAGCAGCTTGGGCCCTCGACAGGGCTTTCAGCCCCAGCATTTT	CASSLGPRQGFQPQHF
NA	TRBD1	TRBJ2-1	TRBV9	TGTGCCAGCAGCGTAAACCGGGACAGGGCCTACAATGAGCAGTTCTTC	CASSVNRDRAYNEQFF
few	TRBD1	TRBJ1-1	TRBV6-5	TGTGCCAGCAGTTACGATCTGACAGGGGGGGATGAAGCTTTCTTT	CASSYDLTGGDEAFF
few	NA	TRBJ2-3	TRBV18	TGTGCCAGCTCACCACAGGGCGGCTTCACAGATACGCAGTATTTT	CASSPQGGFTDTQYF
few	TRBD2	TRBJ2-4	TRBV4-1	TGCGCCAGCAGCCAAGATGTGACTAGCGGGGGGAGAAACATTCAGTACTTC	CASSQDVTSGGRNIQYF
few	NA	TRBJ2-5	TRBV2	TGTGCCAGCAATACAGGAGCGGGCAACCAAGAGACCCAGTACTTC	CASNTGAGNQETQYF
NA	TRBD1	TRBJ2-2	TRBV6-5	TGTGCCAGCAGGGGGACAGGGTGGAGCGGGGAGCTGTTTTTT	CASRGTGWSGELFF
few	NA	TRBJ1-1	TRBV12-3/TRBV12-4	TGTGCCAGCAGTACTGACCTTAGCTTATTGGGCACTGAAGCTTTCTTT	CASSTDLSLLGTEAFF
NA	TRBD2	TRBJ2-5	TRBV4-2	TGTGCCAGCAGCCAAGAGGCGGGGAGGGCAGGAGAGACCCAGTACTTC	CASSQEAGRAGETQYF
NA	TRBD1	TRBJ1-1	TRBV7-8	TGTGCCAGCAGCACACCTACCGGGACAGGGGTCGCTGAAGCTTTCTTT	CASSTPTGTGVAEAFF
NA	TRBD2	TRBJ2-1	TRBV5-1	TGCGCCAGCAGCTGGGCCGGGACTAGCGGGGGGAATGAGCAGTTCTTC	CASSWAGTSGGNEQFF
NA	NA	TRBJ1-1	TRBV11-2	TGTGCCAGCAGCTCCGAGCTGGGGTCTGAAGCTTTCTTT	CASSSELGSEAFF
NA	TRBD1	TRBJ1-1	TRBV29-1	TGCAGCGCGAAGGGACAGGGTCTGACTGAAGCTTTCTTT	CSAKGQGLTEAFF
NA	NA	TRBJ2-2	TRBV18	TGTGCCAGCTCACGAATACAGAACACCGGGGAGCTGTTTTTT	CASSRIQNTGELFF
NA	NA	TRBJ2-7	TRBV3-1	TGTGCCAGCAGCCAAGTCAGCGAGCAGTACTTC	CASSQVSEQYF
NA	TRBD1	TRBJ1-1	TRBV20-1	TGCAGTGCTTTACAGGGGGGGAACACTGAAGCTTTCTTT	CSALQGGNTEAFF
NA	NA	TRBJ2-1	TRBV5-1	TGCGCCAGCAGCTATCAGGGGAACGAGCAGTTCTTC	CASSYQGNEQFF
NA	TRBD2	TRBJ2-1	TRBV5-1	TGCGCCAGCAGCTGGGGGGGAGATTACAATGAGCAGTTCTTC	CASSWGGDYNEQFF
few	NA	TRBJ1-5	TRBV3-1	TGTGCCAGCAGCCAAGGGGGAATCCAGCATTTT	CASSQGGIQHF
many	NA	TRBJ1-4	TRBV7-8	TGTGCCAGCAGCCTGAGGGGGGGCTCGGCGGAAAAACTGTTTTTT	CASSLRGGSAEKLFF
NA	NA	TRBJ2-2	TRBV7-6	TGTGCCAGCAGCTTAGTCAGGGGCAAGAACACCGGGGAGCTGTTTTTT	CASSLVRGKNTGELFF
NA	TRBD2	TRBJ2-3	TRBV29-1	TGCAGCGTTAGTACTAGCGGCACAGATACGCAGTATTTT	CSVSTSGTDTQYF
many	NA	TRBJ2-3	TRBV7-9	TGTGCCAGCAGCTTGGCCGGATCCACAGATACGCAGTATTTT	CASSLAGSTDTQYF
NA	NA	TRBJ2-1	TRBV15	TGTGCCACCAGCGGTCCGGGACCCTACAATGAGCAGTTCTTC	CATSGPGPYNEQFF
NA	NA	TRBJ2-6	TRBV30	TGTGCCTGGGGGTTTGCCAACGTCCTGACTTTC	CAWGFANVLTF
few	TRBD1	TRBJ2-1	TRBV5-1	TGCGCCAGCGAAGGACAGGGGAACAATGAGCAGTTCTTC	CASEGQGNNEQFF
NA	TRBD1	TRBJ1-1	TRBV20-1	TGCAGTGCTAGGCCGGGGGACAGGGACACTGAAGCTTTCTTT	CSARPGDRDTEAFF
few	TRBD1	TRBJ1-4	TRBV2	TGTGCCAGCAGTGCCCGGACAGGGGGGGGAAAACTGTTTTTT	CASSARTGGGKLFF
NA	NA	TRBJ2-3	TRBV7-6	TGTGCCAGCAGCCGCGACAGACTACTGACAGATACGCAGTATTTT	CASSRDRLLTDTQYF
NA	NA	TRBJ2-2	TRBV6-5	TGTGCCAGCAGTTACTCGGGCAGGAACACCGGGGAGCTGTTTTTT	CASSYSGRNTGELFF
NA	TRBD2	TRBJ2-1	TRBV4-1	TGCGCCAGCAGGACTAGCGGGAGGTCGGATGAGCAGTTCTTC	CASRTSGRSDEQFF
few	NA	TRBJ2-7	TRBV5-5	TGTGCCAGCAGCAATTATAGAGAGGTCTACGAGCAGTACTTC	CASSNYREVYEQYF
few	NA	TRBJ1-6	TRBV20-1	TGCAGTGCTCACCGGACAGAGAGCAATTCACCCCTCCACTTT	CSAHRTESNSPLHF
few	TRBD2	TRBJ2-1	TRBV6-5	TGTGCCAGCAGTCGCAACAGACTAGCGTACTACAATGAGCAGTTCTTC	CASSRNRLAYYNEQFF